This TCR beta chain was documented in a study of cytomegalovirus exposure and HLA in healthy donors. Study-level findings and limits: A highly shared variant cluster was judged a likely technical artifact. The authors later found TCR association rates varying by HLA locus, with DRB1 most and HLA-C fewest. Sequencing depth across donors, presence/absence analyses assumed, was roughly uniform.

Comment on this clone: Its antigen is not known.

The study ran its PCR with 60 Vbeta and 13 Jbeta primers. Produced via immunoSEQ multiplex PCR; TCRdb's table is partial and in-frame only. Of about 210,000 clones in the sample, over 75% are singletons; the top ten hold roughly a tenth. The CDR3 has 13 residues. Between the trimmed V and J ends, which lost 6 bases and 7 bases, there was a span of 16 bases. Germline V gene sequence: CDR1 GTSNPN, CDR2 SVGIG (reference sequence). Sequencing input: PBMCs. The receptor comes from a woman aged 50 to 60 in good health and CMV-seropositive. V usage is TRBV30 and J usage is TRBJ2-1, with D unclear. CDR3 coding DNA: TGTGCCTGTAACCTTCTTGCGGTGAATGAGCAGTTCTTC. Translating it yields CACNLLAVNEQFF.